What follows are 21 T cell receptor beta chains derived from one specimen sequenced in a study of blood T cells in healthy people across ages. A second PCR of 7 to 11 cycles used a sample-barcoded 5' primer and a J-beta primer mix. TCRdb re-derived calls from the 5' RACE reads in MiXCR, one entry per CDR3 protein. Among around 1,000,000 distinct CDR3 sequences listed, 25% were seen once. This same sample was also part of a study on T cells of mothers and their children.

The sequenced sample was blood. Every receptor here comes from a girl aged 2 to 10 in good health.

Worth noting for this clonotype: The junction does not match germline at one end; this may be a read error. This chain joins TRBV28 and TRBJ2-5, with 7 bases lining up with TRBD1. From germline, CDR1 is MDHEN and CDR2 SYDVKM. This CDR3 has 15 residues. CDR3 amino acids: CTSSLYSGTEETQYF. Here the CDR3 DNA reads TGTACCAGCAGTTTGTATAGTGGGACAGAAGAGACCCAGTACTTC.

V is TRBV5-1 and J is TRBJ2-3, with 10 bases lining up with TRBD2. The CDR3 runs to 16 residues. V gave up 2 bases and J gave up 2 bases; unmatched junction bases: 5. The germline V gene encodes CDR1 SGHRS and CDR2 YFSETQ. The CDR3 DNA reads as TGCGCCAGCAGCTTTCAGCGGGGGGGCGTCACAGATACGCAGTATTTT. This encodes CASSFQRGGVTDTQYF.

This clonotype appeared once. CDR3 bases: TGTGCCAGCAGTGAAGCGGGGACAGGCCAGCATTTT. It translates to CASSEAGTGQHF. The J gene is TRBJ1-5, the V gene TRBV6-1, with 8 bases aligning to TRBD1. The CDR3 is 12 residues long. Germline V gives CDR1 MNHNS, CDR2 SASEGT. V gave up 0 bases and J gave up 12 bases; unmatched junction bases: 1.

The rearrangement uses TRBV12-3 or TRBV12-4 and TRBJ2-1; 8 bases align to TRBD2. After removal of 5 bases from V and 4 bases from J, the junction contained 10 bases not matched to a gene. The CDR3 consists of 16 residues. Written as DNA, the CDR3 is TGTGCCAGCAGTCCCTGGGGCGGGGGGAGTTACAATGAGCAGTTCTTC. Protein: CASSPWGGGSYNEQFF.

A few counts support this clonotype. The chain has TRBV7-2 and TRBJ2-5, with TRBD1 matching over 9 bases. Near its end, the DNA agrees better with TRBJ2-1, so the J call may be wrong. In germline, CDR1 is SGHTA, CDR2 FQGNSA. There are 16 residues in the CDR3. The CDR3, as DNA: TGTGCCAGCAGCTTATACCCGGGACAGGGAAACAATGAGCAGTTCTTC. Protein product: CASSLYPGQGNNEQFF.

The chain joins TRBV12-3 or TRBV12-4 to TRBJ2-1, with 13 bases fitting TRBD2. V lost 6 bases to trimming and J lost 2 bases; unmatched junction nucleotides: 7. This CDR3 has 17 amino acids. The CDR3 sequence: CASRKTSGRFPYNEQFF. The CDR3 nucleotides are TGTGCCAGCAGAAAGACTAGCGGGAGGTTTCCCTACAATGAGCAGTTCTTC.

The V and J genes are TRBV7-2 and TRBJ1-2; no definite D call. This CDR3 has 16 residues. Trimming shortened V by 5 bases and J by 6 bases, and 22 bases separated the two germline ends. CDR1 is SGHTA, CDR2 FQGNSA, per germline. CDR3 nucleotides: TGTGCCAGCAGCCCATCGACCGCCTTGCCATTTAATGGCTACACCTTC. Protein product: CASSPSTALPFNGYTF. Using reference TRBV7-2 and TRBJ1-2 for the parts outside the CDR3, the full variable domain is GAGVSQSPSNKVTEKGKDVELRCDPISGHTALYWYRQSLGQGLEFLIYFQGNSAPDKSGLPSDRFSAERTGGSVSTLTIQRTQQEDSAVYLCASSPSTALPFNGYTFGSGTRLTVV.

This clonotype has more than one count but fewer than ten. The V gene is TRBV4-1, the J gene TRBJ2-5; TRBD1 aligns across 7 bases. The DNA end favors TRBJ2-1, so the J call may be wrong. The CDR3 is 13 residues long. The germline CDR1 and CDR2 sequences are MGHRA and YSYEKL. CDR3 coding DNA: TGCGCCAGCAGCAGGGGGCCTATTTTTGAGCAGTTCTTC. It specifies CASSRGPIFEQFF.

The chain combines TRBV5-1 with TRBJ2-3, with D possibly matching TRBD2 (6 bases). Germline V gives CDR1 SGHRS, CDR2 YFSETQ. V dropped 2 bases and J dropped 2 bases, with 15 bases sitting between them. CDR3 length: 16 amino acids. The DNA for the CDR3 is TGCGCCAGCAGCTTTTCTTCGGGAGTAATCACAGATACGCAGTATTTT. Translated, it gives CASSFSSGVITDTQYF.

The CDR3 DNA sequence: TGCGCCAGCAGCCAAGTCTGGGGGGGCAAAGCTTTCTTT. Residues: CASSQVWGGKAFF. The genes are TRBV4-1 and TRBJ1-1; a weak D match, TRBD1 (6 bases). The CDR3 has 13 amino acids. Trimming cost V 1 base and J 9 bases, with 12 bases left between them. CDR1 and CDR2 (germline): MGHRA, YSYEKL.

This clonotype was counted many times. The chain combines TRBV9 with TRBJ1-5, with a weak D call TRBD1 (5 bases). CDR1 SGDLS and CDR2 YYNGEE come from the germline V gene. V dropped 5 bases and J dropped 0 bases, with 9 bases sitting between them. This CDR3 region has 14 residues. CDR3 bases: TGTGCCAGCAGTGGGGGGAATAGCAATCAGCCCCAGCATTTT. Its protein product is CASSGGNSNQPQHF.

This clonotype showed up just a few times. The V gene is TRBV7-8, the J gene TRBJ1-5; D remains ambiguous. Deletions cut 4 bases from V and 9 bases from J, with 10 bases between. CDR3 length: 12 amino acids. From germline, CDR1 is SGHVS and CDR2 FQNEAQ. CDR3 sequence (DNA): TGTGCCAGCAGCTCACCGGTGGGGCCCCAGCATTTT. Translating gives CASSSPVGPQHF.

The chain uses TRBV7-9 and TRBJ2-5; 9 bases line up with TRBD2. The DNA end favors TRBJ2-7, so the J call may be wrong. CDR3 length equals 14 residues. CDR1 and CDR2 from the germline V gene are SEHNR and FQNEAQ (reference sequence). The CDR3 sequence is CASSSILAGYEQYF. CDR3 DNA sequence: TGTGCCAGCAGCTCGATTCTAGCGGGGTACGAGCAGTACTTC.

The sample holds a few counts of this clonotype. Mismatch with germline at one junction end may stem from a read error. V is TRBV6-2 or TRBV6-3 and J is TRBJ1-2, with a tentative D call TRBD1 (6 bases). Per the germline V gene, CDR1 is MNHEY and CDR2 is SVGEGT. The CDR3 has 13 residues. For the CDR3, the DNA is TGTGCCAGCAGTTACCAGGGGTACTATGGCCACACCTTC. Protein sequence: CASSYQGYYGHTF.

This clonotype was found a few times. The chain is built from TRBV20-1 and TRBJ2-7; 11 nucleotides agree with TRBD2. Trimming removed 3 bases from V and 3 bases from J; junction bases left unmatched: 7. CDR3 length: 15 residues. Germline-derived CDR1 and CDR2 are DFQATT and SNEGSKA (reference sequence). CDR3 DNA sequence: TGCAGTGCTAGGTGGCCCGGACTAGCGGGCTACGAGCAGTACTTC. Its protein is CSARWPGLAGYEQYF.

This clonotype was counted a few times. The rearrangement links TRBV4-3 to TRBJ1-2, with D possibly being TRBD1 (5 bases). This CDR3 has 15 amino acids. Germline CDR1 is LGHNA and CDR2 is YSLEER. V gave up 0 bases and J gave up 4 bases, with 12 bases separating them. The CDR3 spells CASSQERGVGYGYTF. The DNA of the CDR3 is TGCGCCAGCAGCCAAGAACGGGGGGTTGGCTATGGCTACACCTTC.

The rearrangement joins TRBV28 to TRBJ2-1; D possibly corresponds to TRBD2 (6 bases). This CDR3 region has 14 residues. Germline CDR1 is MDHEN and CDR2 is SYDVKM. V was shortened by 6 bases and J by 0 bases, with 9 bases between the two germline ends. CDR3 in amino acids: CASSAGYSYNEQFF. For the CDR3, the DNA is TGTGCCAGCAGCGCGGGATACTCCTACAATGAGCAGTTCTTC.

This sequence joins TRBV11-2 and TRBJ2-3; D ambiguous. The CDR3 extends over 12 amino acids. Germline CDR1 SGHAT, CDR2 FQNNGV. Trimming removed 5 bases from V and 12 bases from J, with 15 bases in between. CDR3 protein: CASSNDWEVQYF. DNA of the CDR3: TGTGCCAGCAGCAATGACTGGGAAGTACAGTATTTT.

As regards this clonotype: A read error may produce the germline difference seen at one junction end. This chain uses TRBV7-3 with TRBJ2-1, with D perhaps TRBD2 (5 bases). The CDR3 contains 13 residues. Germline V gene sequence: CDR1 SGHTA, CDR2 FQGTGA. In DNA form, the CDR3 reads TGTGCCAGCAGCTTAACGTCGGCGGGTGAGCAGTCCTTC. It yields the protein CASSLTSAGEQSF.

In this sample, this clonotype turned up many times. The rearrangement links TRBV5-1 to TRBJ2-5; a weak D match, TRBD2 (5 bases). There are 13 residues in the CDR3. CDR1 and CDR2 (germline): SGHRS, YFSETQ. Trimming took off 3 bases at V and 4 bases at J, with 10 bases between the two ends. In DNA form, the CDR3 reads TGCGCCAGCAGCTGGACCAGCGGAGAGACCCAGTACTTC. Translating gives CASSWTSGETQYF.

This clonotype was observed a few times. The rearrangement links TRBV6-4 to TRBJ2-2; D not certain. There are 14 residues in the CDR3. Germline lookup yields CDR1 MRHNA and CDR2 SNTAGT. The V gene lost 3 bases and the J gene lost 4 bases, with 9 bases spanning the gap. CDR3 coding DNA: TGTGCCAGCAGTGAATTGGGATCCACCGGGGAGCTGTTTTTT. This gives the protein CASSELGSTGELFF.